What follows describes a single TCR beta chain. No antigen is known for it. The data stem from a study of PD-1 blockade in mismatch repair-deficient tumors. General study findings and limits: Rapid post-treatment expansion, then contraction, generally preceding radiologic response, marked tumor-resident clones.

Germline V gene data show CDR1 as SNHLY and CDR2 as FYNNEI. Germline trimming cut 2 bases from V and 2 bases from J; bases unmatched to any gene: 8. The CDR3 totals 18 residues. Mismatch repair deficiency was confirmed in all patients, by PCR or immunohistochemistry. Three pembrolizumab responders had their TCRs sequenced. Here immunoSEQ multiplex PCR was the method, and the copy in TCRdb shows in-frame clones only, minus some. The data hold some 84,000 clones, with roughly 80% observed a single time. The chain joins TRBV2 to TRBJ2-3; 12 positions match TRBD2. Material: peripheral blood, obtained 12 weeks after starting pembrolizumab. The TCR comes from an adult with mismatch repair-deficient cancer. The chain's CDR3 is CASSETSGRRTFTDTQYF. In DNA, the CDR3 is TGTGCCAGCAGTGAAACTAGCGGGAGGCGAACATTCACAGATACGCAGTATTTT.